Each of the 21 T cell receptor beta chains below was sequenced from the same sample in a study of cytomegalovirus exposure and HLA in healthy donors. The PCR had 60 Vbeta and 13 Jbeta primers. Sequencing used immunoSEQ multiplex PCR; TCRdb keeps in-frame clones, though not all of them. The table has 210,000 or so clones, around 85% seen once. Source material: PBMCs. The receptors come from a human donor in good health.

A word on this clone: This CDR3 is also generated by other DNA sequences in the sample. The chain links TRBV6-6 to TRBJ2-7; 9 bases align to TRBD1. In germline, CDR1 is MNHNY, CDR2 SVGAGI (reference sequence). This CDR3 has 15 amino acids. V lost 6 bases, J lost 0 bases, and 6 bases stayed unmatched. CDR3 in DNA: TGTGCCAGCAGCTCCGGGACAGGGAGCTCCTACGAGCAGTACTTC. It translates to CASSSGTGSSYEQYF.

V gene TRBV19 combines with J gene TRBJ2-3, with TRBD1 matching over 7 bases. V was clipped by 6 bases and J by 2 bases; unmatched bases: 8. There are 15 residues in the CDR3. Germline V CDR1 and CDR2: LNHDA, SQIVND (reference sequence). CDR3 sequence reads: CASRTPGQPTDTQYF. The CDR3 coding sequence is TGTGCCAGTAGAACTCCGGGACAGCCCACAGATACGCAGTATTTT.

The rearrangement uses TRBV4-1 and TRBJ2-2; 12 bases are a match to TRBD2. The CDR3 extends over 18 amino acids. Germline V lookup: CDR1 MGHRA, CDR2 YSYEKL. V trimming: 1 base; J trimming: 8 bases; junction bases outside the gene matches: 11. CDR3 amino acids: CASSQGLAGVLVAGELFF. The CDR3 nucleotides read TGCGCCAGCAGCCAAGGACTAGCGGGAGTTCTTGTGGCGGGGGAGCTGTTTTTT.

This clone was counted a few times. The CDR3 region is CASSSIRDRGDYGYTF. CDR3 nucleotide sequence: TGCGCCAGCAGCTCGATAAGGGACAGGGGCGACTATGGCTACACCTTC. This chain uses TRBV5-1 with TRBJ1-2; 10 bases agree with TRBD1. This CDR3 region has 16 residues. J lost 3 bases, V lost 3 bases, and 8 bases had no gene match. Germline V CDR1 and CDR2: SGHRS, YFSETQ.

V is TRBV25-1 and J is TRBJ1-2, with D possibly being TRBD1 (6 bases). V gave up 3 bases and J gave up 5 bases, with 10 bases separating them. Germline CDR1 reads MGHDK; CDR2 reads SYGVNS. This CDR3 comprises 13 residues. The CDR3 DNA reads TGTGCCAGCAGTGAGGGGGGGCGTTATGGCTACACCTTC. It codes for CASSEGGRYGYTF.

V gene TRBV7-9 combines with J gene TRBJ2-1; the match to TRBD1 covers 10 bases. The CDR3 contains 14 residues. Germline trimming cut 5 bases from V and 5 bases from J; bases unmatched to any gene: 3. CDR1 is SEHNR and CDR2 is FQNEAQ in the germline V gene (reference sequence). The CDR3 reads CASSVDRGHNEQFF. The CDR3 bases are TGTGCCAGCAGCGTAGACAGGGGGCACAATGAGCAGTTCTTC.

This chain connects TRBV7-2 to TRBJ1-2, with 9 positions matching TRBD1. V gave up 5 bases and J gave up 8 bases; unmatched junction bases: 9. The CDR3 spans 14 residues. Germline values: CDR1 SGHTA, CDR2 FQGNSA. CDR3 sequence: CASSNRDRERGYTF. CDR3 nucleotide sequence: TGTGCCAGCAGCAACCGGGACAGGGAGCGCGGCTACACCTTC.

This clone was detected only a few times. J is TRBJ2-1 and V is TRBV6-5; D is uncertain. The germline V gene has CDR1 MNHEY and CDR2 SVGAGI. This CDR3 has 15 residues. The V and J ends lost 2 bases and 4 bases respectively, with 12 bases between them. CDR3 nucleotides: TGTGCCAGCAGTTACGGCCCGAACCCTTACAATGAGCAGTTCTTC. Translated: CASSYGPNPYNEQFF.

The rearrangement links TRBV6-1 to TRBJ2-1; 11 bases are shared with TRBD2. This CDR3 is built from 16 residues. J gave up 9 bases and V 3 bases, and 10 bases lay outside the gene matches. The germline CDR1 and CDR2 sequences are MNHNS and SASEGT. The CDR3 coding sequence is TGTGCCAGCAGTGAGGAAGTAGCGGGAGGGCCTTGTGAGCAGTTCTTC. It translates to CASSEEVAGGPCEQFF.

The chain uses TRBV7-9 and TRBJ2-5, with D perhaps matching TRBD2 (5 bases). V was pared by 5 bases and J by 5 bases, with 9 bases between. The CDR3 runs to 12 residues. Per germline, CDR1 SEHNR and CDR2 FQNEAQ (reference sequence). The CDR3 region has the DNA TGTGCCAGCAGCCGACTAATGGAGACCCAGTACTTC. Translated, it gives CASSRLMETQYF.

J is TRBJ1-6 and V is TRBV7-9, with D maybe TRBD1 (6 bases). This CDR3 has 18 amino acids. The germline CDR1 and CDR2 sequences are SEHNR and FQNEAQ (reference sequence). Trimming took 2 bases from V and 6 from J, leaving 20 bases between them. The CDR3 loop reads CASSLYGQPSQGNSPLHF. For the CDR3, the DNA is TGTGCCAGCAGCTTATACGGACAGCCGTCACAGGGTAATTCACCCCTCCACTTT.

J is TRBJ2-3 and V is TRBV19; 7 bases fit TRBD1. The CDR3 is 14 residues long. The germline V gene encodes CDR1 LNHDA and CDR2 SQIVND (reference sequence). With V trimmed by 4 bases and J by 0 bases, 1 base remained unmatched. CDR3 amino acids: CASSRGQSTDTQYF. The CDR3 DNA sequence: TGTGCCAGTAGTAGGGGACAGAGCACAGATACGCAGTATTTT.

The chain is built from TRBV30 and TRBJ2-3, with TRBD2 identical over 10 bases. Germline CDR1 is GTSNPN and CDR2 is SVGIG (reference sequence). J lost 5 bases, V lost 1 base, and 15 bases had no gene match. The CDR3 is made up of 18 amino acids. CDR3 region: CAWSGLLASSGRVDTQYF. The CDR3 DNA reads TGTGCCTGGAGTGGATTACTAGCATCTAGCGGGAGAGTAGATACGCAGTATTTT. The full variable domain, completed using reference TRBV30 and TRBJ2-3, is SQTIHQWPATLVQPVGSPLSLECTVEGTSNPNLYWYRQAAGRGLQLLFYSVGIGQISSEVPQNLSASRPQDRQFILSSKKLLLSDSGFYLCAWSGLLASSGRVDTQYFGPGTRLTVL.

V usage is TRBV9 and J usage is TRBJ2-7; 7 positions agree with TRBD1. CDR1 is SGDLS, CDR2 YYNGEE, per germline. This CDR3 is 12 amino acids long. J was trimmed by 8 bases and V by 0 bases; bases with no gene match: 2. The CDR3 here is CASSVEQGKQYF. The CDR3 DNA sequence: TGTGCCAGCAGCGTAGAACAGGGGAAGCAGTACTTC.

This sequence joins TRBV20-1 and TRBJ2-1; the D is unclear. Trimming pared 5 bases from V and 10 bases from J, leaving 12 bases between. The CDR3 totals 11 residues. Germline V CDR1 and CDR2: DFQATT, SNEGSKA (reference sequence). The DNA for the CDR3 is TGCAGTGCTCCTAGTCGTGGAGAGCAGTTCTTC. This sequence encodes CSAPSRGEQFF.

The chain couples TRBV13 to TRBJ2-1; 13 bases match TRBD2. With V trimmed by 5 bases and J by 6 bases, 4 bases remained unmatched. Germline assignment: CDR1 PRHDT and CDR2 FYEKMQ (reference sequence). There are 15 residues in the CDR3. The CDR3 here is CASSEGTSGTNEQFF. As DNA, the CDR3 is TGTGCCAGCAGCGAGGGGACTAGCGGGACCAATGAGCAGTTCTTC.

This chain uses TRBV7-6 with TRBJ2-5, with TRBD2 matching 9 bases. CDR1 is SGHVS and CDR2 is FNYEAQ in the germline V gene. The CDR3 loop spans 15 amino acids. After removal of 5 bases from V and 1 base from J, the junction contained 5 bases not matched to a gene. The CDR3 reads CASSPGTSFQETQYF. The CDR3 bases are TGTGCCAGCAGCCCCGGGACTAGCTTCCAAGAGACCCAGTACTTC. The full variable domain, completed using reference TRBV7-6 and TRBJ2-5, is GAGVSQSPRYKVTKRGQDVALRCDPISGHVSLYWYRQALGQGPEFLTYFNYEAQQDKSGLPNDRFSAERPEGSISTLTIQRTEQRDSAMYRCASSPGTSFQETQYFGPGTRLLVL.

The V call is TRBV27, the J call TRBJ2-1; possibly TRBD2 for D (5 bases). In germline, CDR1 is MNHEY, CDR2 SMNVEV (reference sequence). The CDR3 sequence is 15 residues long. Trimming took off 4 bases at V and 4 bases at J, with 14 bases between the two ends. The CDR3 sequence: CASSSSAGVYNEQFF. The CDR3 bases are TGTGCCAGCAGTTCTTCAGCCGGGGTTTACAATGAGCAGTTCTTC.

This rearrangement joins TRBV6-4 to TRBJ2-7; 10 bases are shared with TRBD2. Looked up from germline, CDR1 is MRHNA and CDR2 is SNTAGT. V shed 3 bases and J 5 bases; nucleotides not matched to a gene: 7. There are 15 residues in the CDR3. CDR3 bases: TGTGCCAGCAGTGAGAGAGCGGGAGGGCCCCACGAGCAGTACTTC. It encodes CASSERAGGPHEQYF.

The J gene is TRBJ2-7, the V gene TRBV27, with TRBD2 matching 9 bases. Per the germline V gene, CDR1 is MNHEY and CDR2 is SMNVEV (reference sequence). The CDR3 length is 15 residues. V shed 6 bases, J shed 2 bases, and the junction held 8 bases outside the gene matches. CDR3 protein: CASSPRLADPYEQYF. The CDR3 coding sequence is TGTGCCAGCAGCCCGAGACTAGCGGACCCCTACGAGCAGTACTTC.

This clone is a singleton in its sample. V and J are TRBV6-6 and TRBJ2-5, with 8 bases lining up with TRBD1. Trimming removed 5 bases from V and 4 bases from J; junction bases left unmatched: 9. The CDR3 runs to 15 residues. Germline CDR1 MNHNY, CDR2 SVGAGI (reference sequence). In nucleotides, the CDR3 is TGTGCCAGCAGTCCCCCAGGGGGCGAGGGAGAGACCCAGTACTTC. Protein sequence: CASSPPGGEGETQYF.